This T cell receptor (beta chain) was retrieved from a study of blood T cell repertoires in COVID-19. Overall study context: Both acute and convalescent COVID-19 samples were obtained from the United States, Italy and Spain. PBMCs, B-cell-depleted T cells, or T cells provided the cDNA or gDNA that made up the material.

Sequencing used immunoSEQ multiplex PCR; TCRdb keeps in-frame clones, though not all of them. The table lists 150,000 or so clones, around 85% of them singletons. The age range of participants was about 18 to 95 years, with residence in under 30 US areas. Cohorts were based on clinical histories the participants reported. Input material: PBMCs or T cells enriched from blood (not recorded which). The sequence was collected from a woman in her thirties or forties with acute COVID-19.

The CDR3 sequence: CASSSAGNSPLHF. DNA for the CDR3: TGTGCCAGCAGTTCGGCGGGCAATTCACCCCTCCACTTT. The V call is TRBV27, the J call TRBJ1-6; D not resolved. Trimming took 4 bases from V and 7 from J, leaving 8 bases between them. In germline, CDR1 is MNHEY, CDR2 SMNVEV (reference sequence). This CDR3 region has 13 residues.